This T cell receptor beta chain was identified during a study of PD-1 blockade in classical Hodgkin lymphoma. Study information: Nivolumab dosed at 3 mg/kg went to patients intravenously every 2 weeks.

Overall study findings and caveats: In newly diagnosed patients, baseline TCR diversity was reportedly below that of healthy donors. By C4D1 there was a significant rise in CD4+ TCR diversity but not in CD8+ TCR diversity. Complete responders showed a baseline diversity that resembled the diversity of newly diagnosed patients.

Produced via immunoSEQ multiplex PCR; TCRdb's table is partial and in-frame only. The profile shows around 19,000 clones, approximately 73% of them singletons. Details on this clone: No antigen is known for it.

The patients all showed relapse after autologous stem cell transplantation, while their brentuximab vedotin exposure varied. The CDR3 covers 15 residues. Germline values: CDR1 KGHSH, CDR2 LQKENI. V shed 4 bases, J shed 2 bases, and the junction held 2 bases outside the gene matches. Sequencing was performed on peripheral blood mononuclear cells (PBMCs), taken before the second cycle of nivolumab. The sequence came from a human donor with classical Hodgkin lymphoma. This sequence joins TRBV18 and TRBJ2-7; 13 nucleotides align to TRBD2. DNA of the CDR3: TGTGCCAGCTCACGTACTAGCGGGAGGGCCTACGAGCAGTACTTC. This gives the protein CASSRTSGRAYEQYF.